This TCR beta chain was observed in a study of cytomegalovirus exposure and HLA in healthy donors listed by TCRdb under 2017. Broadly, across the study: According to an earlier analysis of several hundred of the donors, some 170 million T cells yielded some 120 million unique TCR beta sequences and approximately 280 Gb of sequence data. An early release that covered some 630 HLA-typed donors contained around 330 gigabases of sequencing data and about 84 million unique TCR sequences. Among roughly 400 genotyped donors of the cohort, an average of roughly 230,000 unique TCR beta nucleotide sequences was sequenced per donor, of which 15% to 20% were non-productive. Every repertoire in the discovery cohort had been generated on one and the same sequencing platform. A later analysis re-examined previously published TCR beta repertoires from more than 550 donors and added high-resolution HLA genotyping to investigate patterns of TCR occurrence. About five DR-DQ haplotypes were handled as single units for association and clustering, since linkage in the cohort was strong. Among the roughly 430 genotyped donors, approximately 77% belonged to the genetic ancestry cluster associated with self-reported Caucasian donors. Rather than drawing on any new phenotypic data, the later analysis identified candidate immune exposures from TCR beta sequences and the way those sequences occurred across donors. The T cell repertoires of some 700 subjects were profiled by immunosequencing and related to cytomegalovirus serostatus. An earlier analysis of more than 450 of the donors used high-throughput TCR beta sequencing to judge whether each TCR beta V gene segment behaved as functional or pseudogenic. Donor age, sex, ethnicity and CMV serostatus were collected together with the repertoire data. Both class I and class II loci were covered by HLA typing, at four-digit resolution. The study aimed to test whether cataloging public T cell receptors could reveal signatures of past pathogen exposure. A later genetic analysis took genome-wide SNP genotypes for about three fifths of the 666 donors and used that subset as a discovery cohort. The number of typed donors differed by locus: about 620-640 for A, B, C, DRB1 and DQB1; approximately 520 for DQA1; around 580 for DPA1; and 400 to 480 for DPB1. High-throughput TCR immunosequencing, statistical association of individual TCRs with disease status, and machine learning were combined to predict cytomegalovirus infection status. Along with the approximately 670-subject first cohort, a separate validation cohort of around 120 different subjects was used.

About this clone: Its antigen remains unidentified. No base quality information exists; no much larger clone differs at one position.

In total, around 600 healthy bone marrow donors made up the cohort. Cohort members were all nominally healthy when sampled, although unrecorded immune exposures were likely present. The donor tested CMV seronegative and was one of the 352 seronegative cohort members. A peripheral blood sample was collected from each donor, and TCR beta sequencing was performed on peripheral blood mononuclear cells. The Qiagen DNeasy Blood Extraction Kit was used to extract genomic DNA from the blood cell samples. The CDR3 spans 16 residues, from the cysteine through the phenylalanine. The sequence is cut down to CDR3 DNA, 48 bases in frame from base 1. The V end loses 4 bases and the J end loses 1 base, and a stretch of 14 bases separates them. The germline V gene specifies LGHNA as CDR1 and YNFKEQ as CDR2. Library preparation used the immunoSEQ multiplex PCR assay. For the multiplex PCR, a mixture combining 60 forward primers for TCR Vbeta segments and 13 reverse primers for TCR Jbeta segments was used. The CDR3 region of rearranged TCR beta genes was amplified from genomic DNA with a multiplex PCR assay. On the Illumina HiSeq System, the amplified TCR beta libraries were sequenced as 87-base-pair reads. Turning to the authors' computational methods: A later analysis counted about 80 million unique TCR beta chains across the 550 to 800 repertoires, and 9 million to 14 million of these chains were shared by at least two donors. A nearest-neighbor algorithm error-corrected the raw reads and collapsed the reads into unique sequences, merging closely related sequences to remove PCR and sequencing errors. Alignment of CDR3 sequences to IMGT reference sequences was used to assign V, D and J gene segments. Each retained sequence needed at least a six-nucleotide match to both a V gene segment and a J gene segment. A rearrangement counted as productive if the CDR3 had no stop codons and remained in frame with V and J, and every other rearrangement counted as non-productive. Following IMGT convention, CDR3 was defined as the stretch from the second conserved V-encoded cysteine up to the conserved J-encoded phenylalanine. Sequences without an unambiguous match to a single V gene segment were excluded from the earlier analysis of about 600 of the donors. In an earlier analysis of roughly 500 of the donors, V segments were called functional above 56.7% productive rearrangements and were called segregating when the between-donor standard deviation exceeded 5%. A statistical classification framework was built to diagnose cytomegalovirus status from the catalog of TCR beta chain sequences. In a later analysis, V and J genes were assigned by comparing TCR nucleotide sequences against IMGT/GENE-DB human TR gene sequences. In a later analysis, CDR3 sequences and most-parsimonious VDJ recombination scenarios were assigned using the TCRdist pipeline. In a later analysis, each TCR beta chain was defined by its CDR3 amino acid sequence together with its V-gene family, and reads without a unique V-gene family were excluded. As a way to deal with suspected cross-contamination and a sequencing artifact, a later analysis dropped 450 to 600 nucleotide sequences that were highly shared and had low generation probability. A later analysis calculated a clonal expansion index for each public chain from normalized within-repertoire ranks of inferred template counts. A later analysis computed generation probabilities with a VDJ recombination model fitted to out-of-frame rearrangements, and checked the results against IGoR. Hypergeometric tests were used in a later analysis to score TCR-TCR, TCR-HLA and TCR-CMV co-occurrence, with a repertoire-size bias correction applied to the TCR pairs. False discovery rates were estimated in a later analysis by permuting HLA or CMV assignments 20 times. In a later analysis, co-occurring TCRs were grouped using DBSCAN, and TCRdist sequence similarity was added for clustering within HLA-allele-positive subsets. Repertoires with fewer than 30,000 or more than 120,000 public chains, plus five repertoires with anomalous nucleotide sharing, were excluded from co-occurrence clustering. Not all clones reach the TCRdb copy of this immuneACCESS table, which keeps in-frame sequences only. Checked studies attribute under half of the gap to unresolved V genes and leave the rest unexplained. The V and J calls and clone size come from that table; D and trimming were worked out from the DNA. Here the sample has about 130,000 clones; about 8.5% occur a single time. The ten largest account for 5% to 6% of the sample.

The paper's findings and limits, for the study overall: Strong co-occurrence of HLA alleles, especially DR and DQ, made assigning TCR associations to individual alleles difficult. Because the 87-base-pair reads could not distinguish some IMGT-functional V segments, including TRBV6-2 and TRBV6-3, those segments were excluded. The presence/absence analyses assumed that sequencing depth was roughly uniform across donors, and that assumption may not be true. Correlated functional status among segregating V segments might be attributable to linkage disequilibrium, but an unknown experimental factor could not be ruled out. This cohort had only TCR beta chains sequenced, and the lack of alpha or paired-chain data limited which features could be detected. In a later analysis, several top co-occurrence clusters were reported to appear linked to parvovirus B19, influenza, CMV and Epstein-Barr virus. Across donors, most TCR sequences were observed very rarely, whereas some public TCRs were present in many individuals. In a later genetic analysis, fewer N-insertions in productive TCRs were reported among donors in an Asian-associated ancestry cluster than the approximately 710-donor mean. Because counts were too low, roughly 16 rarely observed V segments, including chromosome 9 orphons, were excluded from the earlier analysis of fewer than 650 of the donors. Specific HLA alleles were associated with 15,000 to 20,000 TCR beta sequences at a false discovery rate of 0.05 in a later analysis. V-gene and J-gene trimming of TCR beta chains was associated with a missense DCLRE1C variant in a later genetic analysis, and the association was replicated in an independent cohort. A later analysis found that TCR association rates varied across HLA loci, with DRB1 alleles showing the most associated TCRs and HLA-C alleles the fewest. Three of the identified cytomegalovirus-associated TCR beta chains were confirmed in vitro to be specific for cytomegalovirus antigens. Because HLA typing was unavailable for some donors at each locus, only the typed subset was used in association tests. A cluster of highly shared sequence variants was judged likely to be a technical artifact of the sequencing pipeline. The study gave a list of about 150 TCR beta chains associated with cytomegalovirus. Broadly in line with IMGT annotations, most TCR beta V segments showed up in productive rearrangements about 87% or about 30% of the time in an earlier analysis of about 500 of the donors. According to a later analysis, most CMV-associated TCR beta chains appeared to be HLA-restricted, and the HLA associations seemed to be driven largely by CMV exposure. It was suggested by the authors that the approach could potentially be generalized to other disease states and immunological phenotypes. In a later analysis, HLA-associated TCR beta chains were found to be more clonally expanded and to have lower generation probabilities than equally common non-associated chains. A further reported finding was that TCR beta sequences accurately predicted the HLA-A and HLA-B alleles for most subjects in the first cohort. In both the original and validation cohorts, the classifier was reported to diagnose cytomegalovirus status with high specificity and sensitivity. For the cohort, immune exposure information was limited to CMV serostatus.

The sample comprised PBMCs. This TCR derives from a middle-aged man in good health and CMV-seronegative. The rearrangement joined TRBV4-2 to TRBJ1-5; the D gene is perhaps TRBD1, on 5 matching bases. CDR3 reads: CASSPGRGSSNQPQHF. DNA sequence: TGTGCCAGCAGCCCCGGAAGGGGTTCGAGCAATCAGCCCCAGCATTTT.